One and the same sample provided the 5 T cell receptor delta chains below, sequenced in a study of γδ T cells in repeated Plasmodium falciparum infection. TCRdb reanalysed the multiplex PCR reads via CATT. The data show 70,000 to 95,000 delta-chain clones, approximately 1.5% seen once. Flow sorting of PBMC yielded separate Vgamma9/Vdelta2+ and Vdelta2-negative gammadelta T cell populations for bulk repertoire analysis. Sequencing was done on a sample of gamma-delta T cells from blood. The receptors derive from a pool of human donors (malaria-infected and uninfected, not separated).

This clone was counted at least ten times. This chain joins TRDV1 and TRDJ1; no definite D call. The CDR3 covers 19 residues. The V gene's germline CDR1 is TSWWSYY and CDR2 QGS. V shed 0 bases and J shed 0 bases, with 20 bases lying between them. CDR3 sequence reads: CALGELPLGWHVDTDKLIF. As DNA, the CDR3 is TGTGCTCTTGGGGAACTCCCCTTAGGATGGCACGTCGACACCGATAAACTCATCTTT.

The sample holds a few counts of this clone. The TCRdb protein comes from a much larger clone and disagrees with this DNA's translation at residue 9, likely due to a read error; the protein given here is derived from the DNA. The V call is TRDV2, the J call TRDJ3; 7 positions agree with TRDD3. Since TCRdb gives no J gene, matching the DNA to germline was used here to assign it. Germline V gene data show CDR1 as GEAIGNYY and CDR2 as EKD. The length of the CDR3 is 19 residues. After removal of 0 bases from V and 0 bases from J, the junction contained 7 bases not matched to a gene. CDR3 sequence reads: CACDTAWGVSSWDTRQMFF. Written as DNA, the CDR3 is TGTGCCTGTGACACCGCCTGGGGGGTCAGCTCCTGGGACACCCGACAGATGTTTTTC.

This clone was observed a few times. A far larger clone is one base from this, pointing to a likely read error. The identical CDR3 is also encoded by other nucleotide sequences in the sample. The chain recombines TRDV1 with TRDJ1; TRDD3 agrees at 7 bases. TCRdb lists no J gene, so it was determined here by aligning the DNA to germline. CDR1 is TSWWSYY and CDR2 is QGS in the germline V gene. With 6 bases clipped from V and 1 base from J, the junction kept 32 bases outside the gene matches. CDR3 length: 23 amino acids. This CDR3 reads CALGEYLSPIRKLTLGVTDKLIF. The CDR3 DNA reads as TGTGCTCTTGGTGAATATCTTTCCCCGATTAGGAAACTCACTCTGGGGGTCACCGATAAACTCATCTTT.

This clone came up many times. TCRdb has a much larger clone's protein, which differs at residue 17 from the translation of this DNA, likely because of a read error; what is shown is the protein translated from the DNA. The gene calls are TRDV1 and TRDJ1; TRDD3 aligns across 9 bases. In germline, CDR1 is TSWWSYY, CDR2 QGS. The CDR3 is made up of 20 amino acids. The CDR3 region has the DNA TGTGCTCTTGGGGAGGCTAGGAGGCTGGGGGATCCTTGGTACACCGATAGACTCATCTTT. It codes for CALGEARRLGDPWYTDRLIF.

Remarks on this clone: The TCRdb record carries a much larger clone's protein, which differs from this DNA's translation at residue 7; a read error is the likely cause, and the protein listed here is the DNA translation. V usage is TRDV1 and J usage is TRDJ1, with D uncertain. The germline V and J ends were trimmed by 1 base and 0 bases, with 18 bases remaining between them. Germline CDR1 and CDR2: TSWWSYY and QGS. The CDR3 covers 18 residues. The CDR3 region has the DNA TGTGCTCTTGGGGAACGTATGTTTGGACCGATGTACACCGATAAACTCATCTTT. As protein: CALGERMFGPMYTDKLIF.